The T cell receptor (beta chain) under discussion was sequenced for a study of a mutant IDH1 vaccine in newly diagnosed glioma. Study as a whole: Patients were given eight vaccinations, scheduled in weeks 1, 3, 5, 7, 11, 15, 19 and 23. Patients were pretreated with radiotherapy, temozolomide, or both, mostly both. Study-wide points: Any relationship between pseudoprogression and changes in top peripheral T cell clonotypes seemed absent. The occurrence of vaccine-induced immune responses was seen in 93.3% of patients.

Losses at the gene ends were 6 bases for V and 12 bases for J; bases not matched to a gene: 10. The germline V gene has CDR1 MNHEY and CDR2 SVGAGI. CDR3 size: 14 residues. As for this clone: No antigen is known for it.

Time point indicated: week 11, during vaccination. Doses comprised 300 ug of mutant IDH1 20-mer peptide each, plus topical imiquimod. Assay: immunoSEQ multiplex PCR; the TCRdb copy retains only in-frame clones and omits some. The repertoire holds some 52,000 clones, with about 91% as singletons. The source of this sequence is a man aged 50-60 years with glioma. Sequenced here: PBMCs, sampled from a glioma patient whose treatment included an IDH1 peptide vaccine. The V and J genes are TRBV6-5 and TRBJ2-1, with 11 bases identical to TRBD2. CDR3 sequence: CASRLLAGGPRQFF. DNA of the CDR3: TGTGCCAGCAGGCTTTTAGCGGGAGGGCCGAGGCAGTTCTTC.